The rows below give T cell receptor beta chains drawn from one sample of a study of T cell responses to AZD1222 COVID-19 vaccine. Here immunoSEQ multiplex PCR was the method, and the copy in TCRdb shows in-frame clones only, minus some. In the table there are over 100,000 clones, about 90% of which are singletons. The sequences come from peripheral blood, collected on day 0 of AZD1222 vaccination. These receptors all come from an adult in good health. CDR3s include the opening cysteine and the closing phenylalanine or tryptophan. Each record gives: V gene, J gene, D gene, clone size, CDR3 DNA, CDR3 protein. D genes are given only for firm matches. For some rows the clone size is stated as once, few or many, or as a class when expanded; others skip it.

>TRBV11-2|TRBJ1-4|TRBD1|-
TGTGCCAGCAGCTACGGACAGGGTGTTAAAGAAAAACTGTTTTTT
CASSYGQGVKEKLFF
>TRBV15|TRBJ1-1|TRBD1|-
TGTGCCACCAGCAGAGGAGACAGGGTGAACACTGAAGCTTTCTTT
CATSRGDRVNTEAFF
>TRBV7-2|TRBJ1-3|-|once
TGTGCCAGCAGCTTAGTCTTTATGGGGACTGGAAACACCATATATTTT
CASSLVFMGTGNTIYF
>TRBV7-9|TRBJ1-6|TRBD1|once
TGTGCCAGCAGCTTGGGCACAGGGGGCGCGGTGACACCCCTCCACTTT
CASSLGTGGAVTPLHF
>TRBV15|TRBJ2-3|-|-
TGTGCCTCCAGGGCTGTCCTCAGTGGTGCAGATACGCAGTATTTT
CASRAVLSGADTQYF
>TRBV3-1/TRBV3-2|TRBJ1-1|TRBD1|-
TGTGCCAGCAGCCAAGATTGGGGACAGATAAACACTGAAGCTTTCTTT
CASSQDWGQINTEAFF
>TRBV5-5|TRBJ2-1|-|-
TGTGCCAGCAGAAAAGGGCCGAGCGACTATGAGCAGTTCTTC
CASRKGPSDYEQFF
>TRBV5-6|TRBJ1-2|TRBD1|once
TGTGCCAGCAGCCCAAAGGACAGGGCTAGAGCCTTC
CASSPKDRARAF
>TRBV30|TRBJ1-5|-|-
TGTGCCTGGAGTATCGGAGGGTCCCAGCCCCAGCATTTT
CAWSIGGSQPQHF
>TRBV29-1|TRBJ2-7|-|-
TGCAGCGTTGGTAGTGGGTACGAGCAGTACTTC
CSVGSGYEQYF
>TRBV30|TRBJ2-3|-|-
TGTGCCTGGAAACGAGGGGATACGCAGTATTTT
CAWKRGDTQYF
>TRBV5-1|TRBJ1-1|-|-
TGCGCCAGCAGCTTCGGCGGGGGAGGGACTGAAGCTTTCTTT
CASSFGGGGTEAFF
>TRBV27|TRBJ1-5|-|-
TGTGCCAGCAGTTTATCAAGGGCAGTTAATCAGCCCCAGCATTTT
CASSLSRAVNQPQHF
>TRBV11-2|TRBJ1-3|-|-
TGTGCCAGCAGCTTAAGCTCAGGTTCTGGAAACACCATATATTTT
CASSLSSGSGNTIYF
>TRBV18|TRBJ1-2|-|-
TGTGCCAGCTCACCCTCCCTCGTCACCGGCGGAGAGGATGGCTACACCTTC
CASSPSLVTGGEDGYTF
>TRBV7-8|TRBJ1-1|-|-
TGTGCCAGCAGCCCGCCGGGGCAGATGAACACTGAAGCTTTCTTT
CASSPPGQMNTEAFF
>TRBV5-4|TRBJ1-1|-|-
TGTGCCAGCCGAAGCCGGGGGGGCGGCACTGAAGCTTTCTTT
CASRSRGGGTEAFF
>TRBV28|TRBJ1-1|-|-
TGTGCCAGCAGTTGGGAATTGAACACTGAAGCTTTCTTT
CASSWELNTEAFF
>TRBV18|TRBJ2-7|-|-
TGTGCCAGCTCACCCCTAGGAGGGAGCAGCTCCTACGAGCAGTACTTC
CASSPLGGSSSYEQYF
>TRBV6-5|TRBJ1-6|TRBD1|few
TGTGCCAGCAGTCGGACAGGGGATTCACCCCTCCACTTT
CASSRTGDSPLHF
>TRBV27|TRBJ2-2|TRBD1|-
TGTGCCAGCAGAGCCGGGACAGGGATCCCCGGGGAGCTGTTTTTT
CASRAGTGIPGELFF
>TRBV19|TRBJ2-3|TRBD1|-
TGTGCCAGTAGTCTACAGGGGGGAGCAGATACGCAGTATTTT
CASSLQGGADTQYF
>TRBV12-3/TRBV12-4|TRBJ2-2|TRBD1|once
TGTGCCAGCAACAAACAGGGGGCCGGGGAGCTGTTTTTT
CASNKQGAGELFF
>TRBV28|TRBJ1-1|TRBD1|few
TGTGCCAGCAGTTCCTCCGGGACAGGACCTGAAGCTTTCTTT
CASSSSGTGPEAFF
>TRBV6-6|TRBJ1-5|TRBD1|-
TGTGCCAGCAGTTATAGGACAGGGGGAAATCAGCCCCAGCATTTT
CASSYRTGGNQPQHF
>TRBV29-1|TRBJ2-7|TRBD1|few
TGCAGCGCGGGACAGTACTACGAGCAGTACTTC
CSAGQYYEQYF
>TRBV5-1|TRBJ2-7|-|-
TGCGCCAGCAGCCTGCCCAGGGACACTACCTACGAGCAGTACTTC
CASSLPRDTTYEQYF
>TRBV6-5|TRBJ2-7|TRBD2|-
TGTGCCAGCAGAAGGGACTACTCCTACGAGCAGTACTTC
CASRRDYSYEQYF
>TRBV18|TRBJ1-1|-|once
TGTGCCAGCTCATTTTCAGGGACGACTGAAGCTTTCTTT
CASSFSGTTEAFF
>TRBV9|TRBJ1-2|-|once
TGTGCCAGCAGCGGAGGGGGCTACACCTTC
CASSGGGYTF